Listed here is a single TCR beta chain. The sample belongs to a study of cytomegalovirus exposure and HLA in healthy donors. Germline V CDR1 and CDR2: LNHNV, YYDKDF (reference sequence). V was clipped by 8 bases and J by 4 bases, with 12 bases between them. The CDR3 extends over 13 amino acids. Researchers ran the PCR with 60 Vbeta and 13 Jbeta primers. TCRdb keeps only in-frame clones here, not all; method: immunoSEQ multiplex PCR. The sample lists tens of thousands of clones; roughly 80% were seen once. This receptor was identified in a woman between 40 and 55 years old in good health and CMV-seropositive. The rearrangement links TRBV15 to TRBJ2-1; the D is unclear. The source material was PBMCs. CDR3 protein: CATSPRLYNEQFF. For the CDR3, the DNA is TGTGCCACCTCTCCCAGGCTTTACAATGAGCAGTTCTTC.